Listed below are T cell receptor beta chains from one sample, sequenced in a study of T cell responses to AZD1222 COVID-19 vaccine. Method: immunoSEQ multiplex PCR; TCRdb's copy keeps in-frame clones and lacks some. The sample consists of 110,000 to 150,000 clones, 80% to 90% of them appearing once. The sample in question was peripheral blood, obtained on day 0 of AZD1222 vaccination. The receptors originated from an adult in good health. CDR3s include the opening cysteine and the closing phenylalanine or tryptophan. A D gene is named only where the DNA matches it firmly. Only part of the rows carry a size: once, few, many, or a class if the clone is expanded.

CDR3 protein,CDR3 DNA,V gene,D gene,J gene,clone size
CASSIDAGNRNEQFF,TGTGCCAGTAGTATAGACGCCGGGAACCGCAATGAGCAGTTCTTC,TRBV19,-,TRBJ2-1,-
CASSLSGARGYTF,TGTGCCAGCAGTTTATCGGGGGCGCGAGGCTACACCTTC,TRBV27,-,TRBJ1-2,-
CASSSTGTGIYEQYF,TGTGCCAGCAGTTCCACCGGGACGGGGATCTACGAGCAGTACTTC,TRBV28,-,TRBJ2-7,-
CASSQDTRDGETQYF,TGCGCCAGCAGCCAAGATACTCGGGATGGGGAGACCCAGTACTTC,TRBV4-3,-,TRBJ2-5,-
CASSLGRGGSGANVLTF,TGCGCCAGCAGCTTGGGCAGGGGCGGCTCTGGGGCCAACGTCCTGACTTTC,TRBV5-1,-,TRBJ2-6,-
CASAPKNTEAFF,TGTGCCTCAGCCCCCAAGAACACTGAAGCTTTCTTT,TRBV12-3/TRBV12-4,-,TRBJ1-1,-
CASRRSALRTDTQYF,TGTGCCAGCAGACGTTCCGCCCTTCGCACAGATACGCAGTATTTT,TRBV9,-,TRBJ2-3,-
CASSYTRTSGPTYNEQFF,TGTGCCAGCAGTTACACCCGGACTAGCGGGCCGACCTACAATGAGCAGTTCTTC,TRBV6-2/TRBV6-3,TRBD2,TRBJ2-1,-
CASIPTGQGGDVGNQPQHF,TGTGCCAGCATCCCGACAGGACAGGGCGGGGATGTGGGCAATCAGCCCCAGCATTTT,TRBV21-1,-,TRBJ1-5,few
CASSSWTGGIKETQYF,TGTGCCAGCAGTTCCTGGACAGGGGGCATTAAAGAGACCCAGTACTTC,TRBV28,TRBD1,TRBJ2-5,-
CASSPGQGDPSYNEQFF,TGTGCCAGCAGTCCGGGACAAGGGGATCCCTCCTACAATGAGCAGTTCTTC,TRBV6-6,-,TRBJ2-1,-
CASSTIGGGSQPQHF,TGTGCCAGTAGTACGATTGGGGGGGGCTCTCAGCCCCAGCATTTT,TRBV19,-,TRBJ1-5,-
CASRRQLTDTQYF,TGTGCCAGCAGACGACAACTCACAGATACGCAGTATTTT,TRBV7-2,-,TRBJ2-3,-
CASSHSYRDEQYF,TGTGCCAGCAGCCATTCTTACAGGGATGAGCAGTACTTC,TRBV11-3,-,TRBJ2-7,few
CASSQGGNTIYF,TGTGCCAGCAGCCAGGGTGGAAACACCATATATTTT,TRBV7-3,-,TRBJ1-3,-
CASSFSNTEAFF,TGTGCCAGCAGCTTCTCGAACACTGAAGCTTTCTTT,TRBV11-2,-,TRBJ1-1,-
CASSARTGEDTEAFF,TGTGCCAGCAGCGCGCGGACAGGGGAAGACACTGAAGCTTTCTTT,TRBV21-1,-,TRBJ1-1,-
CASSLAGVQGQFF,TGCGCCAGCAGCTTGGCAGGCGTCCAGGGGCAGTTCTTC,TRBV5-1,-,TRBJ2-1,-
CASSHLKRADTIYF,TGTGCCAGCTCTCATCTTAAAAGGGCGGACACCATATATTTT,TRBV4-2,-,TRBJ1-3,once
CASSSRQGGQPQHF,TGTGCCAGCAGCTCTCGACAGGGCGGGCAGCCCCAGCATTTT,TRBV3-1/TRBV3-2,TRBD1,TRBJ1-5,-
CASSPRPGGSPEQFF,TGTGCCAGCAGCCCTAGGCCCGGGGGATCGCCCGAGCAGTTCTTC,TRBV11-2,-,TRBJ2-1,-
CASRGLTSGVTDTQYF,TGTGCCAGCAGGGGGCTTACTAGCGGGGTCACAGATACGCAGTATTTT,TRBV6-4,TRBD2,TRBJ2-3,once
CASSLSGLARSSYNEQFF,TGTGCCAGCAGCCTTTCGGGACTAGCGAGAAGCTCCTACAATGAGCAGTTCTTC,TRBV14,TRBD2,TRBJ2-1,-
CASSQETGAYGANVLTF,TGCGCCAGCAGCCAAGAGACAGGGGCGTATGGGGCCAACGTCCTGACTTTC,TRBV4-1,TRBD1,TRBJ2-6,-
CASSSATGTPLHF,TGTGCCAGCAGCTCCGCTACCGGGACACCCCTCCACTTT,TRBV11-3,-,TRBJ1-6,-
CASRYRDRGHTEAFF,TGTGCCAGCAGATACCGGGACAGGGGTCACACTGAAGCTTTCTTT,TRBV6-2/TRBV6-3,TRBD1,TRBJ1-1,-
CASSLVGEQETQYF,TGCGCCAGCAGCTTGGTAGGCGAGCAAGAGACCCAGTACTTC,TRBV5-1,-,TRBJ2-5,-
CASSLEGGPSYEQYF,TGTGCCAGCAGCTTAGAGGGAGGGCCGTCCTACGAGCAGTACTTC,TRBV7-3,TRBD2,TRBJ2-7,-
CASSGGWASGAGETQYF,TGTGCCAGCAGCGGAGGATGGGCTAGCGGGGCGGGGGAGACCCAGTACTTC,TRBV2,TRBD2,TRBJ2-5,-
CASSLYWGSGTGELFF,TGTGCCAGCAGCTTATATTGGGGGTCAGGCACCGGGGAGCTGTTTTTT,TRBV13,-,TRBJ2-2,-
CASSQTGRMNTEAFF,TGCGCCAGCAGCCAGACGGGACGGATGAACACTGAAGCTTTCTTT,TRBV4-1,-,TRBJ1-1,-
CASSLAPGSVTEAFF,TGTGCCAGCAGCTTAGCTCCGGGTTCGGTCACTGAAGCTTTCTTT,TRBV7-2,-,TRBJ1-1,-
CASSLTSAGEQFF,TGTGCCAGCAGCCTGACTAGTGCAGGGGAGCAGTTCTTC,TRBV7-3,-,TRBJ2-1,-
CASSAPGLARDTQYF,TGTGCCAGCAGCGCCCCGGGACTAGCCAGAGATACGCAGTATTTT,TRBV7-9,TRBD2,TRBJ2-3,-
CASGRGQVDEQYF,TGTGCCAGCGGAAGGGGGCAGGTTGACGAGCAGTACTTC,TRBV11-1,TRBD1,TRBJ2-7,-
CASSPGGTGANEQFF,TGCGCCAGCAGCCCGGGCGGGACAGGGGCCAATGAGCAGTTCTTC,TRBV5-1,TRBD1,TRBJ2-1,-
CATRAGGRTTDTQYF,TGTGCCACCCGGGCGGGGGGGCGAACCACAGATACGCAGTATTTT,TRBV27,TRBD2,TRBJ2-3,-
CASSPGQGTEKLFF,TGTGCCAGCAGCCCCGGACAGGGGACTGAAAAACTGTTTTTT,TRBV5-5,TRBD1,TRBJ1-4,-
CASSLAASGRPLNEQFF,TGTGCCAGCAGCTTAGCGGCTAGCGGGAGACCCCTCAATGAGCAGTTCTTC,TRBV7-9,TRBD2,TRBJ2-1,few
CASSLRTDYNEQFF,TGTGCCAGCAGCCTAAGGACAGACTACAATGAGCAGTTCTTC,TRBV7-3,-,TRBJ2-1,-
CASSRTSGIGGELFF,TGTGCCAGCAGCCGGACTAGCGGGATTGGCGGGGAGCTGTTTTTT,TRBV13,TRBD2,TRBJ2-2,-
CASSQATVFVPGELFF,TGCGCCAGCAGCCAAGCGACAGTTTTTGTACCCGGGGAGCTGTTTTTT,TRBV4-1,-,TRBJ2-2,-
CASRRLGETQYF,TGTGCCAGCAGGCGCTTGGGAGAGACCCAGTACTTC,TRBV12-3/TRBV12-4,-,TRBJ2-5,-
CASSSSRASGTTRLGYNEQFF,-,TRBV28,-,TRBJ2-1,-
CASSPKGADKAFF,TGTGCCAGCAGTCCAAAGGGGGCGGATAAAGCTTTCTTT,TRBV6-2/TRBV6-3,TRBD1,TRBJ1-1,-
CASSHSLAGAYEQYF,TGTGCCAGCAGCCATTCACTAGCGGGAGCCTACGAGCAGTACTTC,TRBV3-1/TRBV3-2,TRBD2,TRBJ2-7,-
CASTLSVGTGGQKEFF,TGTGCCAGCACTCTGTCGGTAGGGACAGGGGGCCAAAAGGAGTTCTTC,TRBV27,TRBD1,TRBJ2-1,-
CASSLAGGSLETQYF,TGTGCCAGCAGCTTAGCGGGTGGTAGTTTAGAGACCCAGTACTTC,TRBV7-2,-,TRBJ2-5,-